Below, 3 T cell receptor beta chains from the same sample are listed, as sequenced in a study of shared clonotypes between healthy human individuals. Clones were sequenced by immunoSEQ multiplex PCR, and TCRdb holds only the in-frame ones, with some missing. Here the sample spans about 530,000 clones, roughly 95% being singletons. The sequencing input was naive CD4+ T cells sorted from blood. Subset here: CD45RA+ positively selected. The origin of the receptors is a woman aged 25 to 45 in good health.

V gene TRBV4-1 combines with J gene TRBJ1-2, with a weak D call TRBD1 (6 bases). The CDR3 runs 14 residues. The ends were cut back, 8 bases at V and 1 base at J, with 14 bases in the middle. Germline CDR1 MGHRA, CDR2 YSYEKL. The CDR3 sequence: CASGRTAINYGYTF. The CDR3 coding sequence is TGCGCCAGCGGACGGACAGCTATTAACTATGGCTACACCTTC.

The J gene is TRBJ2-2, the V gene TRBV7-9; D unresolved. Trimming cost V 1 base and J 3 bases, with 12 bases left between them. The CDR3 extends over 16 amino acids. CDR1 and CDR2 (germline): SEHNR, FQNEAQ (reference sequence). The CDR3 nucleotides are TGTGCCAGCAGCTTAGACCATTTAGGGTACACCGGGGAGCTGTTTTTT. It is translated as CASSLDHLGYTGELFF.

In DNA, the CDR3 is TGTGCCAGCAGTACCCCCGGGACAGGGGGCCACGAGCAGTACTTC. This encodes CASSTPGTGGHEQYF. The chain recombines TRBV28 with TRBJ2-7; 12 bases map to TRBD1. This CDR3 is 15 amino acids long. The V gene's germline CDR1 is MDHEN and CDR2 SYDVKM. The V segment lost 5 bases and the J segment 5 bases; nucleotides outside the gene matches: 7.